One and the same sample provided the 23 T cell receptor beta chains below, sequenced in a study of regulatory T cells in long-lasting Graves disease (dated by TCRdb to 2020 to 2023). The library was generated by multiplex PCR. Sequencing relied on an Illumina HiSeq 4000. To build TCR beta libraries, CDR3 regions were amplified by Arm-PCR using iRepertoire HTBI primers. The public sequencing data were trimmed at Q25 with fastp and processed into clonotypes with MiXCR by TCRdb, which kept only in-frame beta chains. Rows are combined by CDR3 protein, so each entry shows the most common genes and DNA. The table for this sample lists roughly 530,000 distinct CDR3 sequences; around 15% of them were counted only once. The top ten hold roughly 25% of the sample. Reading the label with the study, this specimen's time point is: newly diagnosed GD, antithyroid drugs for less than 3 months. For both TCR sequencing and RNA sequencing, RNA was extracted from PBMCs in TRIzol.

The data also belong to a second study, concerning T cells in Graves' hyperthyroidism and ophthalmopathy.

Sequences were derived from peripheral blood mononuclear cells (PBMCs), sampled at new diagnosis, from a patient treated with antithyroid drugs. All receptors come from a woman aged 35-65 years with Graves disease. Donor details come from another sample of the same person, matched by shared clones.

This clonotype appeared many times. The CDR3 loop reads CASKRYSYEQYF. The CDR3 DNA reads TGTGCCAGCAAACGGTACTCCTACGAGCAGTACTTC. This sequence joins TRBV2 and TRBJ2-7; D is unclear. The CDR3 contains 12 residues. CDR1 is SNHLY and CDR2 is FYNNEI in the germline V gene. V was clipped by 7 bases and J by 0 bases, with 7 bases between them.

This clonotype was observed a handful of times. V and J are TRBV6-1 and TRBJ1-5; D is uncertain. Looked up from germline, CDR1 is MNHNS and CDR2 is SASEGT. This CDR3 spans 16 amino acids. Trimming left V 3 bases short and J 0 bases short, with 12 bases between. CDR3: CASSETRQLSNQPQHF. The DNA of the CDR3 is TGTGCCAGCAGTGAGACTCGACAACTTAGCAATCAGCCCCAGCATTTT.

This clonotype was observed many times. The rearrangement joins TRBV5-1 to TRBJ2-1, with 7 positions matching TRBD2. This CDR3 region has 15 residues. The trim removed 4 bases at V and 1 base at J, leaving 5 bases unmatched. The germline gives CDR1 SGHRS, CDR2 YFSETQ. In nucleotides, the CDR3 is TGCGCCAGCAGCCAATGGGGGGGTTCCTACAATGAGCAGTTCTTC. It translates to CASSQWGGSYNEQFF.

The chain carries TRBV5-6 and TRBJ2-3; TRBD2 matches at 14 bases. Per the germline V gene, CDR1 is SGHDT and CDR2 is YYEEEE. This CDR3 region has 16 residues. V shed 0 bases and J 5 bases; nucleotides not matched to a gene: 2. The CDR3 DNA reads TGTGCCAGCAGCTTGGGACTAGCGGGGGGGGTAGATACGCAGTATTTT. Its protein is CASSLGLAGGVDTQYF.

CDR3 nucleotide sequence: TGCGCCAGCAGCTTGGGGGACAGTCTTTCCTCTGGGGCCAACGTCCTGACTTTC. This codes for CASSLGDSLSSGANVLTF. The J gene is TRBJ2-6, the V gene TRBV5-1, with 7 nucleotides matching TRBD1. J gave up 0 bases and V 0 bases, and 6 bases lay outside the gene matches. CDR1 and CDR2 from the germline V gene are SGHRS and YFSETQ. CDR3 length: 18 amino acids. The full variable domain, completed using reference TRBV5-1 and TRBJ2-6, is KAGVTQTPRYLIKTRGQQVTLSCSPISGHRSVSWYQQTPGQGLQFLFEYFSETQRNKGNFPGRFSGRQFSNSRSEMNVSTLELGDSALYLCASSLGDSLSSGANVLTFGAGSRLTVL.

This clonotype was recorded many times. The chain joins TRBV4-1 to TRBJ2-1, with D tentatively TRBD2 (5 bases). The CDR3 sequence is 15 residues long. CDR1 MGHRA and CDR2 YSYEKL come from the germline V gene. Trimming removed 4 bases from V and 0 bases from J, with 10 bases in between. The CDR3 DNA follows: TGCGCCAGCAGCCTACTAGGGCTCTCCTACAATGAGCAGTTCTTC. This translates into CASSLLGLSYNEQFF.

CDR3 sequence (DNA): TGTGCCAGCAGTCCAGGGGAGCGGTCGGAACCCACCGGGGAGCTGTTTTTT. Translation: CASSPGERSEPTGELFF. This chain links TRBV6-1 with TRBJ2-2, with TRBD1 as a possible D gene (6 bases). The CDR3 totals 17 residues. The V end lost 5 bases, the J end lost 4 bases, and 20 bases lay between the germline ends. Germline V gene data show CDR1 as MNHNS and CDR2 as SASEGT.

As for this clonotype: Relative to the germline gene, one junction end is altered; a read error may explain this. This chain joins TRBV6-2 or TRBV6-3 and TRBJ2-1; 7 bases agree with TRBD1. The germline V gene encodes CDR1 MNHEY and CDR2 SVGEGT. This CDR3 has 16 residues. The chain's CDR3 is CASSQVGPGQFNEQFF. The CDR3 nucleotides are TGTGCTAGCAGTCAAGTAGGACCGGGACAGTTTAATGAGCAGTTCTTC.

The table lists this clonotype with many counts. The J gene is TRBJ2-7, the V gene TRBV6-5; the match to TRBD1 covers 11 bases. V trimming: 2 bases; J trimming: 3 bases; junction bases outside the gene matches: 3. CDR1 and CDR2 from the germline V gene are MNHEY and SVGAGI. CDR3 size: 15 residues. CDR3 DNA sequence: TGTGCCAGCAGTTACCGTGGGACAGGGGGCTACGAGCAGTACTTC. Its translation is CASSYRGTGGYEQYF.

V gene TRBV29-1 combines with J gene TRBJ1-1; no clear D gene. Germline assignment: CDR1 SQVTM and CDR2 ANQGSEA. V shed 4 bases and J shed 5 bases, with 14 bases lying between them. The CDR3 runs to 13 residues. The CDR3 reads CSVVAGDGTEAFF. CDR3 sequence (DNA): TGCAGCGTTGTAGCTGGGGATGGGACTGAAGCTTTCTTT.

A note on this clonotype: Since a much larger clone is just one base distant, this may be a read error. The chain is built from TRBV18 and TRBJ2-3; D is ambiguous. CDR1 and CDR2 from the germline V gene are KGHSH and LQKENI. This CDR3 region has 15 residues. As DNA, the CDR3 is TGTGTCAGCTCACCACCATCCCGGAACACAGATACGCAGTATTTT. Its protein product is CVSSPPSRNTDTQYF.

This clonotype was counted at least ten times. The chain has TRBV5-1 and TRBJ1-2; D gene ambiguous. Trimming shortened V by 2 bases and J by 1 base, and 27 bases separated the two germline ends. Per germline, CDR1 SGHRS and CDR2 YFSETQ. The CDR3 is made up of 20 amino acids. CDR3 nucleotides: TGCGCCAGCAGCTTTAGCTTGTTGGCATCGGCAACTCTCCATAACTATGGCTACACCTTC. Its protein product is CASSFSLLASATLHNYGYTF.

The CDR3 sequence: CSAPGLDYNEQFF. DNA for the CDR3: TGCAGTGCTCCAGGACTCGACTACAATGAGCAGTTCTTC. V and J are TRBV20-1 and TRBJ2-1; D is possibly TRBD2 (5 bases). The CDR3 has 13 residues. Germline CDR1 reads DFQATT; CDR2 reads SNEGSKA (reference sequence). Trimming left V 5 bases short and J 3 bases short, with 11 bases between.

V is TRBV6-1 and J is TRBJ1-1; TRBD1 matches at 8 bases. The CDR3 covers 17 residues. Germline V gene data show CDR1 as MNHNS and CDR2 as SASEGT. V lost 5 bases, J lost 2 bases, and 13 bases stayed unmatched. This CDR3 is CASSRRQGARINTEAFF. The CDR3, as DNA: TGTGCCAGCAGTAGGAGGCAGGGGGCGCGAATTAACACTGAAGCTTTCTTT.

This clonotype has a handful of counts. The genes are TRBV12-3 or TRBV12-4 and TRBJ1-5; a possible D gene is TRBD1 (5 bases). This CDR3 is built from 14 residues. Trimming stripped 7 bases from V and 4 bases from J, with 14 bases between. CDR3 in amino acids: CASTPGGGNQPQHF. The CDR3 DNA reads TGTGCCAGCACCCCCGGCGGGGGGAATCAGCCCCAGCATTTT.

This clonotype has a count of ten or more. The chain combines TRBV4-1 with TRBJ1-1; a weak D match, TRBD1 (5 bases). The CDR3 is made up of 15 amino acids. Per germline, CDR1 MGHRA and CDR2 YSYEKL. With 3 bases removed from V and 1 base from J, the gap between germline ends came to 12 bases. This CDR3 is CASSQGRARNTEAFF. DNA of the CDR3: TGCGCCAGCAGCCAGGGACGGGCGAGGAACACTGAAGCTTTCTTT.

In this sample, this clonotype turned up many times. CDR3 residues: CASSVSLYEQYF. As DNA, the CDR3 is TGTGCCAGCAGTGTTTCTTTGTACGAGCAGTACTTC. V usage is TRBV12-3 or TRBV12-4 and J usage is TRBJ2-7; D call uncertain. The CDR3 is 12 residues long. V shed 5 bases and J shed 4 bases, with 9 bases lying between them.

The chain employs TRBV6-5 and TRBJ1-5, with D unclear. The germline gives CDR1 MNHEY, CDR2 SVGAGI. The CDR3 is 14 residues long. Trimming took off 2 bases at V and 3 bases at J, with 8 bases between the two ends. DNA of the CDR3: TGTGCCAGCAGTTACACGGGTTCCAATCAGCCCCAGCATTTT. Translating it yields CASSYTGSNQPQHF.

This clonotype occurred many times. The rearrangement uses TRBV18 and TRBJ1-3; D is possibly TRBD1 (5 bases). CDR1 and CDR2 (germline): KGHSH, LQKENI. The CDR3 loop spans 14 amino acids. Trimming shortened V by 8 bases and J by 1 base, and 12 bases separated the two germline ends. CDR3 sequence: CASSPGGSGNTIYF. The CDR3 DNA is TGTGCCAGCAGCCCGGGGGGTTCTGGAAACACCATATATTTT.

There are a few counts of this clonotype. Germline is not matched at one junction end, which may reflect a read error. V is TRBV5-5 and J is TRBJ2-4, with TRBD2 as a possible D gene (5 bases). Germline values: CDR1 SGHKS, CDR2 YYEKEE (reference sequence). The length of the CDR3 is 19 residues. This CDR3 is CASSLVLPLSDLRKSIQYF. CDR3 DNA sequence: TGTGCCAGCAGCTTGGTGCTCCCTTTGTCGGACTTACGGAAAAGCATTCAGTACTTC.

This clonotype was found many times. In DNA, the CDR3 is TGTGCCAGCAGCATTTCAGGGGGGACCCCCTACGAGCAGTACTTC. Amino acids: CASSISGGTPYEQYF. This chain connects TRBV7-9 to TRBJ2-7; the D gene is possibly TRBD1 (7 bases). V lost 5 bases to trimming and J lost 2 bases, with 16 bases between them. From germline, CDR1 is SEHNR and CDR2 FQNEAQ (reference sequence). This CDR3 region has 15 residues.

V usage is TRBV3-1 and J usage is TRBJ2-7; the D gene is possibly TRBD1 (7 bases). With 6 bases removed from V and 2 bases from J, the gap between germline ends came to 17 bases. CDR3 length equals 15 residues. Per germline, CDR1 LGHDT and CDR2 YNNKEL (reference sequence). This CDR3 reads CASSRRTGGAYEQYF. CDR3 DNA sequence: TGTGCCAGCAGTCGGAGGACAGGCGGGGCCTACGAGCAGTACTTC.

This clonotype appeared a few times. The V gene is TRBV11-2, the J gene TRBJ2-3; possible D gene TRBD2, 5 bases. The V end was cut by 2 bases, the J end by 4 bases, with 10 bases between. There are 14 residues in the CDR3. The germline CDR1 and CDR2 sequences are SGHAT and FQNNGV. The chain's CDR3 is CASSLWESADTQYF. The CDR3 DNA reads as TGTGCCAGCAGCTTATGGGAGTCCGCAGATACGCAGTATTTT. Full variable domain (outside the CDR3, taken from reference TRBV11-2 and TRBJ2-3): EAGVAQSPRYKIIEKRQSVAFWCNPISGHATLYWYQQILGQGPKLLIQFQNNGVVDDSQLPKDRFSAERLKGVDSTLKIQPAKLEDSAVYLCASSLWESADTQYFGPGTRLTVL.